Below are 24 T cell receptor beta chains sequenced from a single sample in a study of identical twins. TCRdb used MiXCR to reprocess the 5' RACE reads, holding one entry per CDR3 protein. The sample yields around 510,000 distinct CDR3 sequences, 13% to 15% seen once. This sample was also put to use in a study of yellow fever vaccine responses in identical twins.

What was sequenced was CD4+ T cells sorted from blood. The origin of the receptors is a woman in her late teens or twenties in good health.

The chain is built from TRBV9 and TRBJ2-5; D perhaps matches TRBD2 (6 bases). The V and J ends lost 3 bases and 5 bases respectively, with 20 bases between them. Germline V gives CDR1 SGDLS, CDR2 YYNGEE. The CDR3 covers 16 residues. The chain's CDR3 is CASSAEIGGTWETQYF. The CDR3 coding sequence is TGTGCCAGCAGCGCTGAAATCGGGGGTACGTGGGAGACCCAGTACTTC.

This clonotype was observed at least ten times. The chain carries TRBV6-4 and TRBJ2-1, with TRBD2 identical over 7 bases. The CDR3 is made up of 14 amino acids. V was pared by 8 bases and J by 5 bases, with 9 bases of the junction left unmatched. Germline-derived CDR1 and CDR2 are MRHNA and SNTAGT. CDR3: CASGEGGEHNEQFF. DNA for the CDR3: TGTGCCAGCGGGGAGGGCGGGGAACACAATGAGCAGTTCTTC.

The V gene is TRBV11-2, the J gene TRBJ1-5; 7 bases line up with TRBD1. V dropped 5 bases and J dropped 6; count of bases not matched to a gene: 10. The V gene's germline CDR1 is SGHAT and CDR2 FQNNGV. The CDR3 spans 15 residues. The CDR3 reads CASSPGQKGSQPQHF. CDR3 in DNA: TGTGCCAGCAGCCCGGGACAGAAAGGAAGTCAGCCCCAGCATTTT.

CDR3 sequence (DNA): TGTGCCAGCAGCCAAGCACGGGGGCCTAGCAATCAGCCCCAGCATTTT. Translating it yields CASSQARGPSNQPQHF. The chain combines TRBV7-2 with TRBJ1-5, with D perhaps matching TRBD1 (6 bases). Trimming removed 5 bases at V and 0 bases at J, with 14 bases between. CDR1 is SGHTA, CDR2 FQGNSA, per germline. CDR3 size: 16 residues.

The CDR3 DNA follows: TGTGCCAGCAGTTTAATGATAACAGACACCTCCTACAATGAGCAGTTCTTC. Translation: CASSLMITDTSYNEQFF. V is TRBV12-3 or TRBV12-4 and J is TRBJ2-1; D gene unclear. The ends were cut back, 2 bases at V and 0 bases at J, with 14 bases in the middle. The CDR3 has 17 amino acids.

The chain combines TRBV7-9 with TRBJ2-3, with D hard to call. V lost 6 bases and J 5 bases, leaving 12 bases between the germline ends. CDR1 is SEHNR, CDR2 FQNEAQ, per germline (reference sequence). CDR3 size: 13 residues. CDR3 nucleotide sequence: TGTGCCAGCAGGATTAAACCGGGAGATACGCAGTATTTT. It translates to CASRIKPGDTQYF.

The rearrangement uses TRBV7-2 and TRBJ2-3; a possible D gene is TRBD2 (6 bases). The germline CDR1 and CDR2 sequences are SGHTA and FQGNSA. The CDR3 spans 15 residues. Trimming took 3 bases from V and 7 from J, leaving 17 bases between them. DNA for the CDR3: TGTGCCAGCAGCTTTAAGGGCGCGACTAGGAATACGCAGTATTTT. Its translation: CASSFKGATRNTQYF.

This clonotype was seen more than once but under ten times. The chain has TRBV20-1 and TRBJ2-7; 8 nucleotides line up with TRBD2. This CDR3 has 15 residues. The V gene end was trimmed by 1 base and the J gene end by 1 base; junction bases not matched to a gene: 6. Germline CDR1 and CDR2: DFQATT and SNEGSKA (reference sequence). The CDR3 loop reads CSARVPGGVSYEQYF. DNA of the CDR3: TGCAGTGCTAGAGTTCCGGGAGGGGTATCCTACGAGCAGTACTTC.

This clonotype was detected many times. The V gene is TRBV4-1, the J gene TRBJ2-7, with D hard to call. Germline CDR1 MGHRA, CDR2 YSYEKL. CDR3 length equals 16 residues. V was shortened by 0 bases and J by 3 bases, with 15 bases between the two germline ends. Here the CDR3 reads CASSQEFAVRIYEQYF. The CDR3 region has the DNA TGCGCCAGCAGCCAAGAATTCGCGGTACGAATCTACGAGCAGTACTTC.

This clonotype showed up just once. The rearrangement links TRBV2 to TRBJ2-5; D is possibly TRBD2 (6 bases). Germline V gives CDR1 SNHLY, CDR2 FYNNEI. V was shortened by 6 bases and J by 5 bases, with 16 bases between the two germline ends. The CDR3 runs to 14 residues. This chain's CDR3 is CASSSEGLGETQYF. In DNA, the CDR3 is TGTGCCAGCAGCTCGGAGGGTCTGGGGGAGACCCAGTACTTC. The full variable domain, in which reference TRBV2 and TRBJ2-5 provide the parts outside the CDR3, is EPEVTQTPSHQVTQMGQEVILRCVPISNHLYFYWYRQILGQKVEFLVSFYNNEISEKSEIFDDQFSVERPDGSNFTLKIRSTKLEDSAMYFCASSSEGLGETQYFGPGTRLLVL.

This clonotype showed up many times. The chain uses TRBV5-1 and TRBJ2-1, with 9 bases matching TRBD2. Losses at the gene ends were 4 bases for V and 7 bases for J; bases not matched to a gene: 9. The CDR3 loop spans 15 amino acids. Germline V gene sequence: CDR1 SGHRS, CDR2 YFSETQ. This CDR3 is CASSLSGRTPNEQFF. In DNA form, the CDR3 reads TGCGCCAGCAGCCTTAGCGGGAGAACCCCTAATGAGCAGTTCTTC.

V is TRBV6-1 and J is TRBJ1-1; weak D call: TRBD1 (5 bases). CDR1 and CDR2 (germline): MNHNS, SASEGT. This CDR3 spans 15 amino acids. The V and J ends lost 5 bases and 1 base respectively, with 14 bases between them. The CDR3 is CASSRDGLPNTEAFF. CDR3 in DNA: TGTGCCAGCAGTCGGGACGGCCTGCCGAACACTGAAGCTTTCTTT.

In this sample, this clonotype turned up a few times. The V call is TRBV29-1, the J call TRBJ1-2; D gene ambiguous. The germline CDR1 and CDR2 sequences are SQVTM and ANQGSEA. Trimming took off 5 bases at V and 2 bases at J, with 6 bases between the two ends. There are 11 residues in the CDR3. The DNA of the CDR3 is TGCAGCGTTTTATCCAACTATGGCTACACCTTC. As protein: CSVLSNYGYTF.

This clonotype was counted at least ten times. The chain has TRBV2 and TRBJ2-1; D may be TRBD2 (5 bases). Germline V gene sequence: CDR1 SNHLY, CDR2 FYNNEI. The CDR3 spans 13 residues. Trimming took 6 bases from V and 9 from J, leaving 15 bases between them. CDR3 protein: CASSPGSPGEQFF. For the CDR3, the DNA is TGTGCCAGCAGCCCGGGGAGCCCGGGTGAGCAGTTCTTC.

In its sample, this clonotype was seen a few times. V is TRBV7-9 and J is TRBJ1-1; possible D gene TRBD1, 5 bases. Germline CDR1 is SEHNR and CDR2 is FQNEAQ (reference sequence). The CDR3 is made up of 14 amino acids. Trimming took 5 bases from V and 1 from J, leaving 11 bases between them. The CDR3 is CASSARGWNTEAFF. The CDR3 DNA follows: TGTGCCAGCAGCGCAAGGGGTTGGAACACTGAAGCTTTCTTT.

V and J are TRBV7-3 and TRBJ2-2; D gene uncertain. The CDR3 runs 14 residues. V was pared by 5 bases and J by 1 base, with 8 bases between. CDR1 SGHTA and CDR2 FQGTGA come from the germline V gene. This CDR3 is CASSPLVNTGELFF. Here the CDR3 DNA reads TGTGCCAGCAGCCCCCTCGTGAACACCGGGGAGCTGTTTTTT.

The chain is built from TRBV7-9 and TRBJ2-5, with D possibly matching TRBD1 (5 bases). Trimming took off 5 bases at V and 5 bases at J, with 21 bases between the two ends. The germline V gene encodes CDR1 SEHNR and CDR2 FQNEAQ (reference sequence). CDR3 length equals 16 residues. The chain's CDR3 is CASSHFGAGRRETQYF. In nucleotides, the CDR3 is TGTGCCAGCAGCCACTTTGGGGCAGGCAGACGGGAGACCCAGTACTTC.

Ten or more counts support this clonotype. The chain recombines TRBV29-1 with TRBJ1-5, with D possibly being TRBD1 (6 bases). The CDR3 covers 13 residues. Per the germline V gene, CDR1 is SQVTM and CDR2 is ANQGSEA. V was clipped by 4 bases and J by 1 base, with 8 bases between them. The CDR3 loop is CSVGTASNQPQHF. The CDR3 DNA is TGCAGCGTTGGGACAGCAAGCAATCAGCCCCAGCATTTT.

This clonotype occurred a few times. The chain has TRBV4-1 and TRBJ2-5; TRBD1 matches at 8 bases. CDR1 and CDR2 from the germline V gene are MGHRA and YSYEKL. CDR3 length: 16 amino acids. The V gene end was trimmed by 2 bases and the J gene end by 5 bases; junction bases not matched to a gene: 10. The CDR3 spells CASSQHSGQGGETQYF. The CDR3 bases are TGCGCCAGCAGCCAACACAGTGGACAGGGTGGGGAGACCCAGTACTTC.

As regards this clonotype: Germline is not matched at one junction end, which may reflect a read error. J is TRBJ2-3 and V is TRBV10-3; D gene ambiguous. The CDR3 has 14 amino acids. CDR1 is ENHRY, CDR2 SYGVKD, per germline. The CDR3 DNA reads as TGTGCCATCAGCGAGTCCAACACCGGAGATACGCAGTATTTT. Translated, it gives CAISESNTGDTQYF.

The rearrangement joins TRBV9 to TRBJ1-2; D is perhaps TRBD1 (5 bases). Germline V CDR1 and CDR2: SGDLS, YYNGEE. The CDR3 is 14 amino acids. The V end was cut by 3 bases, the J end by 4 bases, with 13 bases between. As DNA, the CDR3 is TGTGCCAGCAGCGGGGTTGGGGGGGGCTATGGCTACACCTTC. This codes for CASSGVGGGYGYTF. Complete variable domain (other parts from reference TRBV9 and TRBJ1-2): DSGVTQTPKHLITATGQRVTLRCSPRSGDLSVYWYQQSLDQGLQFLIQYYNGEERAKGNILERFSAQQFPDLHSELNLSSLELGDSALYFCASSGVGGGYGYTFGSGTRLTVV.

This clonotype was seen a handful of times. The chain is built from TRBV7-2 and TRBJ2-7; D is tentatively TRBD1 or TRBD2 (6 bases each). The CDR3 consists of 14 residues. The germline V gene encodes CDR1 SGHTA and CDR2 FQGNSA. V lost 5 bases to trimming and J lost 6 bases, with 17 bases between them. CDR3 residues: CASSPTGARGEQYF. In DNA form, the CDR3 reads TGTGCCAGCAGCCCGACGGGGGCACGTGGCGAGCAGTACTTC.

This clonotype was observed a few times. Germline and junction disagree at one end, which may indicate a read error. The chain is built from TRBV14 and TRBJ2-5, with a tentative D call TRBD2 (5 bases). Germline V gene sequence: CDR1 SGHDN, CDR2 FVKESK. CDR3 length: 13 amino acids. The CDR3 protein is CASSLGLQEAQYF. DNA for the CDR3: TGTGCCAGCAGCCTCGGACTCCAAGAGGCCCAGTACTTC. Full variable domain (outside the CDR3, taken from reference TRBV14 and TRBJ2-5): EAGVTQFPSHSVIEKGQTVTLRCDPISGHDNLYWYRRVMGKEIKFLLHFVKESKQDESGMPNNRFLAERTGGTYSTLKVQPAELEDSGVYFCASSLGLQEAQYFGPGTRLLVL.

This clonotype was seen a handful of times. CDR3 residues: CASTARQITDTQYF. The CDR3 bases are TGTGCCAGCACCGCAAGACAGATCACAGATACGCAGTATTTT. This sequence joins TRBV2 and TRBJ2-3; D possibly corresponds to TRBD1 (5 bases). The germline V gene encodes CDR1 SNHLY and CDR2 FYNNEI. The CDR3 has 14 amino acids. V lost 7 bases, J lost 2 bases, and 13 bases lay in between.